The present T cell receptor (beta chain) was sequenced within a study of tumor-infiltrating lymphocytes in primary liver carcinoma (dated by TCRdb to 2017 to 2019). About the study as a whole: Hepatocellular carcinoma (four) or combined HCC and intrahepatic cholangiocarcinoma (one) was present in the five patients, who were three men and two women aged 30 to 69 years. The tumors of the five patients were staged as T1-T3 N0M0, with maximum diameters ranging from about 4.2 to 10 cm. Roughly 3.65 to 7.13 million productive TCRbeta reads were obtained per sample, and no significant difference in read depth was found between tissue types. For each liver tumor, the study sampled five regions along with adjacent normal tissue and blood, and applied TCRbeta repertoire sequencing, expression microarrays and whole-exome sequencing. A total of 35 or so specimens from 5 patients underwent TCRbeta repertoire sequencing, comprising 25 or so tumor regions, 5 adjacent noncancerous liver tissues and 5 peripheral blood samples. Repertoires from technical replicates were highly reproducible, with mean shared-clone rates roughly 0.89 and correlation coefficients above 0.98. Broad study findings and their caveats: Since the samples were bulk and unsorted, there was no way to compare CD4+ and CD8+ T cell repertoires. Only 4 to 6 patients were included in the study, and the authors note that the findings should be validated in a larger study. A significantly larger repertoire fraction was made up by the top 250 clones in tumors than in blood (p = 0.039). Repertoire overlap was found to be higher between tumor regions (mean approximately 36%) than between tumor-adjacent (roughly 17%) or tumor-blood (14%) pairs, consistent with antigen-driven expansion. Because sequencing covered only the TCR beta chain and unpaired alpha chains were not captured, true repertoire diversity is likely underestimated.

Using a constant-region primer and ProtoScript II reverse transcriptase, TCRbeta-specific cDNA was reverse-transcribed from around 520 ng total RNA. Construction of the TCRbeta libraries relied on three nested rounds of multiplex PCR, following a slightly modified ARM-PCR procedure. Multiplex TRBV1-TRBV30 forward primers and a Cbeta reverse primer were used in the first two PCR rounds, each of which was run for 10 cycles. Sample barcodes and Illumina adapters were attached in a final 25-cycle PCR using Deep VentR polymerase. Amplicons of 200-500 bp were gel-purified with a QIAquick gel extraction kit before sequencing. TCRbeta amplicons were sequenced on an Illumina HiSeq 2500 with 250-bp paired-end reads. As for the original processing: Quality trimming of reads was performed with Trimmomatic v0.33, and paired reads were merged with FLASH v1.2.11 so that full CDR3 sequences could be recovered. V, D and J germline segments were assigned to the rearranged TCRbeta sequences using MiGEC v1.2.1b. Clonotype statistics and Shannon-Wiener diversity indices were calculated with VDJtools v1.0.0. To cut down on sampling bias, every analysis after diversity analysis relied on just the 250 most abundant clonotypes from each sample. The public sequencing data were trimmed at Q25 with fastp and processed into clonotypes with MiXCR by TCRdb, which kept only in-frame beta chains. Every entry covers one CDR3 protein and lists the most common genes and DNA from its rows. TCRdb, not the original authors, processed these V and J calls. The sample includes around 99,000 distinct CDR3 sequences, with approximately 68% observed a single time. The leading ten clones occupy about 27% of the sample.

There are 16 amino acids in the CDR3, from cysteine to phenylalanine inclusive. Only the CDR3 DNA stays, 48 bases, in frame from base 1. Via the germline V gene, CDR1 is MGHRA and CDR2 YSYEKL. Without any cell sorting, total RNA and DNA were extracted together from around 20-30 mg of bulk tissue using the AllPrep DNA/RNA mini kit. Between November 2015 and early 2016, five patients in China with histopathologically diagnosed primary liver carcinoma had their tumors surgically resected. At the time of sampling, the patients were treatment-naive and had chronic HBV infection. Fresh tumor and adjacent tissue pieces were bisected, with one half stored in RNAlater at -80 degrees C and the other half sent for histology. This clonotype was seen once. Which antigen it targets is not known. A junction end diverges from the germline sequence, so it may reflect a read error.

Sequencing was done on a sample of tumor-adjacent normal liver tissue. The TCR sequence derives from a man in his forties with primary liver carcinoma and hepatitis B virus infection. This sequence uses TRBV4-1 and TRBJ2-5; the D call could be TRBD1 or TRBD2, with each sharing 5 bases. In nucleotide form, the sequence is TGCACCAGCAGCCAGGTTCCCGGGACCCGCGAAGAGACCCAGTACTTC. This codes for CTSSQVPGTREETQYF.